This is a list of T cell receptor beta chains from one sample in a study of beta chain features in type 1 diabetes. Repertoires were generated with immunoSEQ multiplex PCR, while TCRdb's copy carries only in-frame clones and drops some. The sample shows 600,000 or so clones, roughly 12% of them seen only once. The sequenced material came from naive CD4+ T cells from blood. These receptors all come from a man aged 25-40 years with type 1 diabetes. Both conserved end residues are part of each CDR3.

TRBV5-1	TRBJ1-6	CASSLSGEGSPLHF
TRBV4-2	TRBJ2-6	CASSQSGLNGANVLTF
TRBV29-1	TRBJ2-5	CSVEWTGGLETQYF
TRBV4-3	TRBJ2-3	CASSQVVLLAGGPRSRDTQYF
TRBV12-5	TRBJ2-3	CASGLPDTQYF
TRBV29-1	TRBJ2-6	CSAEGPGSLSGANVLTF
TRBV30	NA	CAWSASYEQYF
TRBV9	TRBJ1-1	CASSARGYTEAFF
TRBV7-9	TRBJ1-4	CASSATGQLNEKLFF
TRBV4-1	TRBJ2-5	CASSHQETQYF
TRBV7-9	TRBJ1-6	CASSLTGVYNSPLHF
TRBV7-2	TRBJ2-4	CASSLMSGENIQYF
TRBV6-5	TRBJ2-5	CASSYRPGQETQYF
TRBV7-2	TRBJ2-4	CASSWDRGINIQYF
TRBV5-1	TRBJ1-1	CASSYGTANTEAFF
TRBV18	TRBJ2-7	CASSPTGGSYEQYF
TRBV9	TRBJ2-2	CASSVAARRGTGELFF
TRBV11-2	TRBJ2-3	CASSLPADTQYF
TRBV5-7	TRBJ2-1	CASRTGQGKDDEQFF
TRBV27	TRBJ2-3	CASSSLALLADTQYF
TRBV30	TRBJ2-2	CAWCRGGHITGELFF
TRBV6-1	TRBJ2-3	CASSAVSGGRDTQYF
TRBV7-2	TRBJ2-1	CASSYLGLDNEQFF
TRBV6-5	TRBJ2-5	CASSQIGTGVETQYF
TRBV7-8	TRBJ1-4	CASSLAPSAGANEKLFF
TRBV23-1	TRBJ2-7	CASSQDSYEQYF
TRBV9	TRBJ2-3	CASSAGLAGGPWDTQYF
TRBV6-6	TRBJ1-2	CASSLSISDGYTF
TRBV7-2	TRBJ1-6	CASSLALSSPLHF
TRBV28	TRBJ2-6	CASSLLAVGVDSGANVLTF
TRBV7-6	TRBJ2-2	CASSPQGTGFTGELFF
TRBV5-1	TRBJ2-7	CASSPGSSYEQYF
TRBV21-1	TRBJ2-5	CASANSGGIGTQYF
TRBV9	TRBJ1-2	CASSSQGGAYGYTF
TRBV6-1	TRBJ2-7	CASSEGTSDLYEQYF
TRBV6-5	TRBJ2-1	CASSYGSASSTEQFF
TRBV19	TRBJ2-7	CASRRQGSSYEQYF
TRBV5-6	TRBJ2-7	CASSSLPRTGAYEQYF
TRBV9	TRBJ2-3	CASSVGLDTDTQYF
TRBV7-2	TRBJ2-6	CASSRARGSGANVLTF
TRBV9	TRBJ1-1	CASSPAGTENTEAFF
TRBV30	TRBJ2-3	CAWDIAGGTDTQYF
TRBV29-1	NA	CSVVSSANYEQYF
TRBV4-3	TRBJ1-1	CASSQDPRGTEAFF
TRBV25-1	TRBJ2-3	CASSAGQGGRGTDTQYF
TRBV7-2	TRBJ1-2	CASRGQTNYGYTF
TRBV7-2	TRBJ1-4	CASSPSTQGYEKLFF
TRBV5-4	TRBJ1-6	CASSPTGGSPLHF
TRBV4-3	TRBJ1-6	CASSQDGGQGNNSPLHF
TRBV5-4	TRBJ2-7	CASSLGLAGPTYEQYF
TRBV5-6	TRBJ1-2	CASSLVGRAGYTF
TRBV18	TRBJ2-7	CASSPPPRSYEQYF
TRBV7-2	TRBJ2-3	CASGGYSTDTQYF
TRBV29-1	TRBJ1-1	CSVGQGPRAFF
TRBV4-3	TRBJ1-6	CASSQLDRDSPLHF
TRBV5-6	TRBJ1-2	CASSFPDRGGYTF
TRBV5-1	TRBJ2-2	CASSLTGTVNTGELFF